This T cell receptor (beta chain) appears in the sequencing data of a study of T-cell reconstitution after alpha-beta-depleted transplantation in children. At least ten counts were recorded for this clonotype. Using unique molecular identifiers, the investigators prepared the TCRbeta library. TCRdb redid the calling of the PCR reads with MiXCR, one entry per CDR3 protein. The data hold 240,000 or so distinct CDR3 sequences, with approximately 12% observed a single time. Germline CDR1 is SGHTA and CDR2 is FQGNSA. The CDR3 is 16 residues long. With 5 bases clipped from V and 0 bases from J, the junction kept 9 bases outside the gene matches.

The rearrangement links TRBV7-2 to TRBJ2-7; 8 nucleotides match TRBD2. Sequences were derived from PBMCs from the stem cell graft donor, sampled from the stem cell graft. This TCR was sampled from a human donor who donated a stem cell graft to a child with acute lymphoblastic leukemia. The CDR3 sequence: CASSLGQRGTSYEQYF. DNA of the CDR3: TGTGCCAGCAGCCTTGGACAGCGGGGGACCTCCTACGAGCAGTACTTC.